This TCR beta chain was sequenced in a study of blood T cell repertoires in COVID-19. Study in general: Acute and convalescent COVID-19 specimens originated in the United States, Italy and Spain.

Here immunoSEQ multiplex PCR was the method, and the copy in TCRdb shows in-frame clones only, minus some. The top ten hold roughly a tenth of the sample, which has 300,000 to 350,000 clones, roughly 86% seen once. CDR1 and CDR2 (germline): SEHNR, FQNEAQ (reference sequence). The CDR3 has 13 residues. Trimming stripped 1 base from V and 2 bases from J, with 5 bases between. This clone appeared a few times. Across about two dozen US areas, participants ranged in age from roughly 18 to 95 years. The sample comprised PBMCs or T cells enriched from blood (not recorded which). The chain combines TRBV7-9 with TRBJ1-2, with a tentative D call TRBD1 (5 bases). This sequence was found in a woman between 25 and 40 years old who had recovered from COVID-19. The CDR3 sequence: CASSLGQNYGYTF. DNA for the CDR3: TGTGCCAGCAGCTTAGGACAGAACTATGGCTACACCTTC.